This T cell receptor (beta chain) was sequenced during a study of blood T cell repertoires in COVID-19. Methods used by the authors: The authors estimated nucleated cell counts from reference gene primer amplification. Assay used: immunoSEQ multiplex PCR; TCRdb lists only in-frame clones, some missing. Clonal size and the V and J genes are those of that table, whereas D and trimming came from the DNA. The sample lists 200,000 or so clones, approximately 83% occurring once. The germline gives CDR1 MGHRA, CDR2 YSYEKL. With 4 bases clipped from V and 0 bases from J, the junction kept 8 bases outside the gene matches. The CDR3 is 17 amino acids.

The sequenced sample was peripheral blood. This receptor was obtained from a woman aged 55-70 years with acute or convalescent COVID-19. The V call is TRBV4-1, the J call TRBJ2-3; 9 bases are shared with TRBD2. CDR3 sequence: CASSLGLAHTSTDTQYF. CDR3 sequence (DNA): TGCGCCAGCAGCCTGGGACTAGCACATACTAGCACAGATACGCAGTATTTT.